Given below is one T cell receptor (beta chain) in context. Its matching antigen is unknown. Only in-frame clones appear in the TCRdb table, and some are missing; sequencing was by immunoSEQ multiplex PCR. The top ten clones hold 2% to 3% of a sample with some 60,000 clones, more than 85% of them seen once. This sample's time point: baseline, week 1 (first vaccination visit). The treatment is: pre-vaccination baseline after standard-of-care therapy. The entry originates in a study of a mutant IDH1 vaccine in newly diagnosed glioma. Study findings and constraints: Evidence of vaccine-induced immune responses was documented in less than 95% of patients.

Germline V lookup: CDR1 MGHDK, CDR2 SYGVNS. The CDR3 has 10 amino acids. V was pared by 7 bases and J by 11 bases, with 3 bases of the junction left unmatched. Material: PBMCs, obtained from a glioma patient treated with radiotherapy, temozolomide or both. The V and J genes are TRBV25-1 and TRBJ2-3; 7 bases map to TRBD2. This TCR derives from a man in his fifties or sixties with glioma. CDR3 nucleotide sequence: TGTGCCAGCATGGGGGGGGTGCAGTATTTT. It is translated as CASMGGVQYF.